A selection of T cell receptor beta chains follows, all from one sample in a study of fetal regulatory T cell absence and autoimmunity. Measured with immunoSEQ multiplex PCR; TCRdb has only the in-frame clones, and not every one. The sample shows 45,000 to 50,000 clones, roughly four fifths of them seen only once. The sequencing sample was made of cord blood. Source of these receptors: a newborn boy with IPEX syndrome. Each CDR3 is given with its conserved first and last residue. D genes are given only for firm matches. Clone size, where shown, is once, few, many, or a class for clones that have expanded.

>17|TRBJ2-7|TRBV18|-|TRBD2
TGTGCCAGCTCACCACCGGGGGGGACTAGCGGGAGCTACGAGCAGTACTTC
CASSPPGGTSGSYEQYF
>18|TRBJ1-1|TRBV7-8|-|-
TGTGCCAGCAGCTCCTCGGTATTCCGACCGAACTATGAATCTGAAGCTTTCTTT
CASSSSVFRPNYESEAFF
>16|TRBJ2-7|TRBV7-9|-|TRBD2
TGTGCCAGCACTCCAACACTCCCGGCGGGAGCGGGCGAGCAGTACTTC
CASTPTLPAGAGEQYF
>15|TRBJ2-1|TRBV10-3|-|TRBD1
TGTGCCATCAGCGGACAGGAGAGGGCGTACAATGAGCAGTTCTTC
CAISGQERAYNEQFF
>16|TRBJ2-7|TRBV4-1|-|TRBD2
TGCGCCAGCAGCCAAGATCTAGGGACTAGCTACTACGAGCAGTACTTC
CASSQDLGTSYYEQYF
>19|TRBJ1-2|TRBV4-3|-|-
TGCGCCAGCAGCCCGAGCGGGGGAGGGTCGGGGTCGGCTAACTATGGCTACACCTTC
CASSPSGGGSGSANYGYTF
>14|TRBJ2-7|TRBV30|-|-
TGTGCCTGGAGTCAAGGACTGAGCTCCTACGAGCAGTACTTC
CAWSQGLSSYEQYF
>13|TRBJ2-7|TRBV4-3|-|TRBD1
TGCGCCAGCAGCCAGACAGGGGGCTACGAGCAGTACTTC
CASSQTGGYEQYF
>16|TRBJ2-5|TRBV7-9|-|TRBD1
TGTGCCAGCAGCCCAACACAGGGGGGTTTTACGGAGACCCAGTACTTC
CASSPTQGGFTETQYF
>14|TRBJ1-2|TRBV9|-|-
TGTGCCAGCAGCGTAGCGGAACTCACGGGTGGCTACACCTTC
CASSVAELTGGYTF
>15|TRBJ2-2|TRBV19|-|TRBD2
TGTGCCAGTAGTTCGCCTAGCGGGGGGGCCGGGGAGCTGTTTTTT
CASSSPSGGAGELFF
>14|TRBJ2-7|TRBV7-9|-|-
TGTGCCAGCAGCTTAGCCGGGCTAGCCCACGAGCAGTACTTC
CASSLAGLAHEQYF
>11|TRBJ2-3|TRBV11-3|-|-
TGTGCCAGCAGCTTCGAAGATACGCAGTATTTT
CASSFEDTQYF
>16|TRBJ2-5|TRBV11-2|-|TRBD2
TGTGCCAGCAGCCAGACTAGCGGCGCCTCACATGGGACCCAGTACTTC
CASSQTSGASHGTQYF
>15|TRBJ2-3|TRBV5-1|-|TRBD2
TGCGCCAGCAGCCACGGGGGGGCCCTGACAGATACGCAGTATTTT
CASSHGGALTDTQYF
>13|TRBJ2-1|TRBV6-1|-|-
TGTGCCAGCACCCAGGGCCACTACAATGAGCAGTTCTTC
CASTQGHYNEQFF
>16|TRBJ2-7|TRBV5-1|-|TRBD1
TGCGCCAGCAGCTTGGAACCGGGACAGGCGCTCTACGAGCAGTACTTC
CASSLEPGQALYEQYF
>16|TRBJ2-5|TRBV7-2|once|TRBD2
TGTGCCAGCAGCTTACGCAGCGGGGGCAACCAAGAGACCCAGTACTTC
CASSLRSGGNQETQYF
>15|TRBJ2-5|TRBV6-6|-|-
TGTGCCAGCAGTCCGCGACTAGGTGGGGAGGAGACCCAGTACTTC
CASSPRLGGEETQYF
>14|TRBJ1-2|TRBV5-1|-|TRBD1
TGCGCCAGCAGCTCGGGACAGACTTTCTATGGCTACACCTTC
CASSSGQTFYGYTF
>12|TRBJ1-3|TRBV30|-|-
TGTGCCTGGAGGGGACTCGGAAACACCATATATTTT
CAWRGLGNTIYF
>15|TRBJ2-3|TRBV29-1|-|TRBD2
TGCAGCGTTGACTCTAGCGGGGAGGCAGCAGATACGCAGTATTTT
CSVDSSGEAADTQYF
>15|TRBJ1-3|TRBV9|-|TRBD1
TGTGCCAGCAGCGGCAACAGGGGATCTGGAAACACCATATATTTT
CASSGNRGSGNTIYF
>11|TRBJ2-7|TRBV20-1|-|-
TGCAGTGCTACTAGCGCCTACGAGCAGTACTTC
CSATSAYEQYF
>11|TRBJ1-1|TRBV20-1|-|-
TGCAGTGCTAGAGAGGGAGCTGAAGCTTTCTTT
CSAREGAEAFF
>14|TRBJ2-1|TRBV7-9|-|-
TGTGCCAGCAGCCTGCCAGAGGGGTACAATGAGCAGTTCTTC
CASSLPEGYNEQFF
>13|TRBJ1-5|TRBV27|-|-
TGTGCCAGCAGTTTATATAAGAATCAGCCCCAGCATTTT
CASSLYKNQPQHF
>15|TRBJ1-1|TRBV19|-|TRBD1
TGTGCCAGTAGTAAGGGGGCCAAGGGGAACACTGAAGCTTTCTTT
CASSKGAKGNTEAFF
>17|TRBJ2-1|TRBV27|-|TRBD2
TGTGCCAGCAGTCCCACACTAGCGGGGGGGCCGAGGAATGAGCAGTTCTTC
CASSPTLAGGPRNEQFF
>14|TRBJ2-7|TRBV5-1|-|-
TGCGCCAGCAGCTTGGTCGGAGACTCCTACGAGCAGTACTTC
CASSLVGDSYEQYF
>17|TRBJ2-3|TRBV13|-|TRBD2
TGTGCCAGCAGCCCGGGACTAGCGGGGGGCCCTACAGATACGCAGTATTTT
CASSPGLAGGPTDTQYF
>10|TRBJ2-5|TRBV20-1|-|-
TGCAGTGCTAGGGACGGGACCCAGTACTTC
CSARDGTQYF
>11|TRBJ2-3|TRBV10-3|-|-
TGTGCCATCAGGCCCGCAGATACGCAGTATTTT
CAIRPADTQYF
>13|TRBJ1-2|TRBV30|few|TRBD1
TGTGCCTGGACTACAGGGGGCAACTATGGCTACACCTTC
CAWTTGGNYGYTF
>16|TRBJ2-5|TRBV7-2|-|TRBD2
TGTGCCAGCAGCTCGACGCGGCGGGAGGGCCGGGAGACCCAGTACTTC
CASSSTRREGRETQYF
>14|TRBJ1-3|TRBV5-1|once|-
TGCGCCAGCAGCTTGGGGGGGTCTGGAAACACCATATATTTT
CASSLGGSGNTIYF
>15|TRBJ1-6|TRBV6-1|-|-
TGTGCCAGCAAGCTAACGGGGAACCCAAATTCACCCCTCCACTTT
CASKLTGNPNSPLHF
>13|TRBJ2-3|TRBV5-1|-|-
TGCGCCAGCAGCTTCCGGGCCGGAGATACGCAGTATTTT
CASSFRAGDTQYF
>14|TRBJ1-3|TRBV7-9|-|-
TGTGCCAGCAGCTTATCCCGGGCTGGAAACACCATATATTTT
CASSLSRAGNTIYF
>14|TRBJ1-1|TRBV4-1|-|-
TGCGCCAGCAGCCAAGAAGCTTTGAACACTGAAGCTTTCTTT
CASSQEALNTEAFF
>13|TRBJ2-7|TRBV6-5|-|-
TGTGCCAGCAGTTCGCTGCTAGTCGGCGAGCAGTACTTC
CASSSLLVGEQYF
>13|TRBJ2-1|TRBV7-6|-|-
TGTGCCAGCAGCTTAACGGGGTACAATGAGCAGTTCTTC
CASSLTGYNEQFF
>11|TRBJ2-1|TRBV14|few|-
TGTGAGTGGGAGCTGGGGAATGAGCAGTTCTTC
CEWELGNEQFF
>15|TRBJ2-4|TRBV7-9|-|-
TGTGCCAGCAGCTTAGGAGATTGGAAGGCTAAGGAGTTGCACTTC
CASSLGDWKAKELHF
>12|TRBJ1-1|TRBV6-5|-|-
TGTGCCAGCAGTTACGGAGGGAGTGAAGCTTTCTTT
CASSYGGSEAFF
>12|TRBJ1-2|TRBV30|-|-
TGTGCCTGGAGTGTAGGGCAGGATGGCTACACCTTC
CAWSVGQDGYTF
>17|TRBJ1-6|TRBV4-3|-|-
TGCGCCAGCAGCCAAGATAAGGGGCGCCCCGAGAATTCACCCCTCCACTTT
CASSQDKGRPENSPLHF
>14|TRBJ2-1|TRBV7-8|-|-
TGTGCCAGCAGCTTAAAAGGGGGGACAGTGCAGCAGTTCTTC
CASSLKGGTVQQFF
>15|TRBJ2-3|TRBV2|-|TRBD1
TGTGCCACCTCACGTAGGACAGGGGGCACAGATACGCAGTATTTT
CATSRRTGGTDTQYF
>17|TRBJ2-3|TRBV7-8|-|-
TGTGCCAGCAGGCCGACGTTGCGGACAGTTAGCACAGATACGCAGTATTTT
CASRPTLRTVSTDTQYF
>14|TRBJ1-1|TRBV29-1|once|-
TGCAGCGTTGAAAAGTACGGATCGCCCGGCGAAGCTTTCTTT
CSVEKYGSPGEAFF
>15|TRBJ2-2|TRBV9|-|TRBD2
TGTGCCAGCAGCACGGGACTACCTAACACCGGGGAGCTGTTTTTT
CASSTGLPNTGELFF
>18|TRBJ1-2|TRBV5-1|-|TRBD1
TGCGCCAGCAGCTTGTTTGGGACAGGGGGCCAAACCAACTATGGCTACACCTTC
CASSLFGTGGQTNYGYTF
>20|TRBJ2-2|TRBV19|-|TRBD2
TGTGCCAGTAGTAGCACGGGGCTAGCGGGAGCGCTAGGGCCCACCGGGGAGCTGTTTTTT
CASSSTGLAGALGPTGELFF
>14|TRBJ2-3|TRBV7-2|once|-
TGTGCCAGCAGCTTAGCAGGGGGCACAGATACGCAGTATTTT
CASSLAGGTDTQYF
>14|TRBJ2-1|TRBV6-5|-|TRBD2
TGTGCCAGCAGTTCTAGCGGGTCCTACAATGAGCAGTTCTTC
CASSSSGSYNEQFF
>15|TRBJ2-3|TRBV6-6|-|TRBD2
TGTGCCAGCAGTTACGGGACTAGCGGGGGAGATACGCAGTATTTT
CASSYGTSGGDTQYF
>14|TRBJ2-7|TRBV5-1|-|-
TGCGCCAGCAGCTTGGGGCGGTCTGGAGTTCGGGAGTACTTC
CASSLGRSGVREYF
>16|TRBJ1-2|TRBV5-4|-|-
TGTGCCAGCAGCTTGTCGGGGGCTTTCCTTTTCTATGGCTACACCTTC
CASSLSGAFLFYGYTF